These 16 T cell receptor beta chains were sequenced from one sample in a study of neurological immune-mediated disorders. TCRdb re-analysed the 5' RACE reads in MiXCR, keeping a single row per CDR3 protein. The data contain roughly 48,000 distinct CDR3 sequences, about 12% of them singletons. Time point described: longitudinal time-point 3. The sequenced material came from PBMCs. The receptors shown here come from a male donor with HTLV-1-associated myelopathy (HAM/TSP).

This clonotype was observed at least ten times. CDR3 coding DNA: TGTGCCAGCAGTCCAACCACTAGGATCAATGAGCAGTTCTTC. Translation: CASSPTTRINEQFF. V gene TRBV27 combines with J gene TRBJ2-1, with a weak D call TRBD2 (5 bases). The CDR3 runs to 14 residues. Germline V lookup: CDR1 MNHEY, CDR2 SMNVEV (reference sequence). Trimming stripped 5 bases from V and 6 bases from J, with 14 bases between.

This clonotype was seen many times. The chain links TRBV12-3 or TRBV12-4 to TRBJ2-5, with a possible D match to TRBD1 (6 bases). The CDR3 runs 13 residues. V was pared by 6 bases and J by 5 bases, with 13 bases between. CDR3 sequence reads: CASSRGNGETQYF. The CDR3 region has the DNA TGTGCCAGCAGCAGGGGTAACGGCGAGACCCAGTACTTC.

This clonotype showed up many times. The CDR3 sequence is CASSPSYRGQETQYF. CDR3 in DNA: TGTGCCAGCAGTCCGAGTTATCGCGGCCAAGAGACCCAGTACTTC. J is TRBJ2-5 and V is TRBV28; D remains unclear. Germline assignment: CDR1 MDHEN and CDR2 SYDVKM. The CDR3 loop spans 15 amino acids. Between the trimmed V and J ends, which lost 5 bases and 1 base, there was a span of 14 bases.

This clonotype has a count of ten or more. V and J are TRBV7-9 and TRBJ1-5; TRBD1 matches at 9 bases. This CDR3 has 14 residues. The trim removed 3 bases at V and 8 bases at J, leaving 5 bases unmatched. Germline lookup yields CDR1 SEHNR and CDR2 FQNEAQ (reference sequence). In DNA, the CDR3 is TGTGCCAGCAGCTTCGGACAGGGGAACGAGCCCCAGCATTTT. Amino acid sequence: CASSFGQGNEPQHF.

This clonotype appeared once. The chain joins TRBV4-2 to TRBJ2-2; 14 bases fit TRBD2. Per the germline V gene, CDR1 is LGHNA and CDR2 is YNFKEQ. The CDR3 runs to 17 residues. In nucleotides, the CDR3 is TGTGTCATCAGCCAAGGACTAGCGGGGGGGAACACCGGGGAGCTGTTTTTT. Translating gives CVISQGLAGGNTGELFF.

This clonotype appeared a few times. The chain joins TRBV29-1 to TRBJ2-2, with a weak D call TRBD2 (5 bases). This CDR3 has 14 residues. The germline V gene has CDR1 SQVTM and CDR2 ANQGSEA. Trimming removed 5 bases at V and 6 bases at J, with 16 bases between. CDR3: CSVRAGGRSGELFF. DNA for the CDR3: TGCAGCGTTCGGGCAGGAGGAAGATCCGGGGAGCTGTTTTTT.

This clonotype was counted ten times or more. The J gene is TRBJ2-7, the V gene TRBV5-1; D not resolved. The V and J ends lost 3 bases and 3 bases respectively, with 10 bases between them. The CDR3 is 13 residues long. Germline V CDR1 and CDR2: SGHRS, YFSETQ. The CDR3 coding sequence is TGCGCCAGCAGCTCGACAAGTATCTACGAGCAGTACTTC. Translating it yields CASSSTSIYEQYF.

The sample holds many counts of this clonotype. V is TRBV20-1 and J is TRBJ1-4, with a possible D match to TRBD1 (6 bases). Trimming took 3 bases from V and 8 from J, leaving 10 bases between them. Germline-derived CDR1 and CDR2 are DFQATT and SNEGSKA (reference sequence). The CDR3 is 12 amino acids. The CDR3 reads CSASEGGEKLFF. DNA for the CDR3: TGCAGTGCTAGTGAGGGGGGGGAAAAACTGTTTTTT.

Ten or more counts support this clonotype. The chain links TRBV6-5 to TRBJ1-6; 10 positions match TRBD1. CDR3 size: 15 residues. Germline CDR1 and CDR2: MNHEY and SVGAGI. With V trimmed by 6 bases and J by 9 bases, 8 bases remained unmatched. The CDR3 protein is CASSRRQGALSPLHF. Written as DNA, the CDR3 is TGTGCCAGCAGCCGGAGACAGGGGGCACTTTCACCCCTCCACTTT.

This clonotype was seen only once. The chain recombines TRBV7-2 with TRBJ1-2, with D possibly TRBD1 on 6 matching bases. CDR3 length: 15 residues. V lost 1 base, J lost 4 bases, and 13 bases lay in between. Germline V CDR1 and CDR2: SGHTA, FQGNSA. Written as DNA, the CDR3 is TGTGCCAGCAGCTTAGGAGGAGGGGGTTCCTATGGCTACACCTTC. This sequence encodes CASSLGGGGSYGYTF.

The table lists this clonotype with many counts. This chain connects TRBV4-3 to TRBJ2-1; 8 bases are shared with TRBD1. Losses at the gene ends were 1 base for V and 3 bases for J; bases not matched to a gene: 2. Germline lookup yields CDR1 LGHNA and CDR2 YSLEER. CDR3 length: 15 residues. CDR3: CASSQGTGNYNEQFF. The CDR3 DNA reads TGCGCCAGCAGCCAAGGGACAGGGAACTACAATGAGCAGTTCTTC.

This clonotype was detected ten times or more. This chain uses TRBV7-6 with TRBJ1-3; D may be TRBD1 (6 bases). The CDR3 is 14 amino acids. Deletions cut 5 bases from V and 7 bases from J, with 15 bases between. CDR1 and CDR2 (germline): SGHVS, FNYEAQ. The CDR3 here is CASSPPGAGNTIYF. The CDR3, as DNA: TGTGCCAGCAGCCCCCCGGGGGCCGGGAACACCATATATTTT. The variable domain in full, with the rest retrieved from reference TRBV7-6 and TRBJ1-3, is GAGVSQSPRYKVTKRGQDVALRCDPISGHVSLYWYRQALGQGPEFLTYFNYEAQQDKSGLPNDRFSAERPEGSISTLTIQRTEQRDSAMYRCASSPPGAGNTIYFGEGSWLTVV.

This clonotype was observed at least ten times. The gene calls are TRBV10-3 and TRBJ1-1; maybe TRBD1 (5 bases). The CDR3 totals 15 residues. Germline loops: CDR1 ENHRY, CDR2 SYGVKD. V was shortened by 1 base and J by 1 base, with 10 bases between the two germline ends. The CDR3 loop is CAISEFLTENTEAFF. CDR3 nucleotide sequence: TGTGCCATCAGTGAGTTTCTGACAGAGAACACTGAAGCTTTCTTT.

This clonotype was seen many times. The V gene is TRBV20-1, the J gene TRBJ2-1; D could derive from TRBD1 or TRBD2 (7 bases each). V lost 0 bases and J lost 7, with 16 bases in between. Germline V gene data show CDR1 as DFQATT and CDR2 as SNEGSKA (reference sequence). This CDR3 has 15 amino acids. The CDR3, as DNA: TGCAGTGCTAGAGATCTCAGGGGGGGCCCAAATGAGCAGTTCTTC. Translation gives CSARDLRGGPNEQFF.

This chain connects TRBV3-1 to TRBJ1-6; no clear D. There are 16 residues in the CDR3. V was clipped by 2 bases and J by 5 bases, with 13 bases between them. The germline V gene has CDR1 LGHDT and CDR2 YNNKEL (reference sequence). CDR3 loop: CASSQTRRRDNSPLHF. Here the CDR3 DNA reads TGTGCCAGCAGCCAAACCAGACGAAGGGATAATTCACCCCTCCACTTT.

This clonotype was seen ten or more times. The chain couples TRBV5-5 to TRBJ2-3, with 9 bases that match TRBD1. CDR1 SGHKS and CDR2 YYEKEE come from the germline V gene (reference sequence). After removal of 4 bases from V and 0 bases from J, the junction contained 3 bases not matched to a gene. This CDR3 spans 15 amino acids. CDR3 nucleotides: TGTGCCAGCAGCCCGACAGGGGGTAGCACAGATACGCAGTATTTT. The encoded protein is CASSPTGGSTDTQYF. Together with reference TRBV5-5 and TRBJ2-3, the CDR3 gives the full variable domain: DAGVTQSPTHLIKTRGQQVTLRCSPISGHKSVSWYQQVLGQGPQFIFQYYEKEERGRGNFPDRFSARQFPNYSSELNVNALLLGDSALYLCASSPTGGSTDTQYFGPGTRLTVL.